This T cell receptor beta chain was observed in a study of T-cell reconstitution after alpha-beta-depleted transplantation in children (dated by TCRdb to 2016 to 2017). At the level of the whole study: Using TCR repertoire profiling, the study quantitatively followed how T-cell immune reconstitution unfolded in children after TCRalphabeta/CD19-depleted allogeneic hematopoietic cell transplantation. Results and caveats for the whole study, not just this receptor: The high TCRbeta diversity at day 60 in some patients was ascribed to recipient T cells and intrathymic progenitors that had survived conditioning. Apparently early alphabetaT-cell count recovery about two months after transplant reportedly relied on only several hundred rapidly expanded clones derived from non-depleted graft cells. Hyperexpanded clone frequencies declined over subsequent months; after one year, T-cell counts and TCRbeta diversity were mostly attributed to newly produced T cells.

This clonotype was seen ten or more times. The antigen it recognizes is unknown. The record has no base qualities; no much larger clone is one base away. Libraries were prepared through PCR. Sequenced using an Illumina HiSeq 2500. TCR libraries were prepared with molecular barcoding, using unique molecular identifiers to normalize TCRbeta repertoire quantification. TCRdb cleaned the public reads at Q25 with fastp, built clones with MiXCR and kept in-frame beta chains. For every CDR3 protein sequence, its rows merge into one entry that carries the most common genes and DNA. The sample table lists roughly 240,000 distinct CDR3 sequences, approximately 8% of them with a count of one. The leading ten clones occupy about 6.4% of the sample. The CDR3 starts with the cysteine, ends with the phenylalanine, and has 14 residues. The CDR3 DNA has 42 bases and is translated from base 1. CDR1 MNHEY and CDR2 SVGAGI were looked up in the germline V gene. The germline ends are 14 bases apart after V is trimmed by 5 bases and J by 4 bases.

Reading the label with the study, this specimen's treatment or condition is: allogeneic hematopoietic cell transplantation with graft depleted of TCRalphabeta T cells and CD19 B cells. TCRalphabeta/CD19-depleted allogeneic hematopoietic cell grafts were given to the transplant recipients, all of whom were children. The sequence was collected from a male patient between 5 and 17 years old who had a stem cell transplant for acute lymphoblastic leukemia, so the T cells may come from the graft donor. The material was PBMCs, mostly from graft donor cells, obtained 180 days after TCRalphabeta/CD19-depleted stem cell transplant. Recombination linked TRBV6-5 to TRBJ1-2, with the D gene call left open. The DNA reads TGTGCCAGCAGTAATCGACAAGGTTTCTATGGCTACACCTTC. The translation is CASSNRQGFYGYTF.